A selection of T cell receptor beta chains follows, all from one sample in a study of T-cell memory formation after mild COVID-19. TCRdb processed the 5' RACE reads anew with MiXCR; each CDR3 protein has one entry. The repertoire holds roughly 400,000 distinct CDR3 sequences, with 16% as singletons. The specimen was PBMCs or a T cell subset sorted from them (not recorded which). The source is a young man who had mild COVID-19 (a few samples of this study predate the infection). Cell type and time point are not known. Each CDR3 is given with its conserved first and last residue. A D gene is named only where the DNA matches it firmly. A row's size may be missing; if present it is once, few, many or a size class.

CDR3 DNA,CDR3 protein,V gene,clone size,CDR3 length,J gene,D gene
TGCGCCAGCAAGACAGGAGGGGTACAAGAGACCCAGTACTTC,CASKTGGVQETQYF,TRBV5-1,few,14,TRBJ2-5,NA
TGCAGTGCTAGAGATCGTCGAACCAATCAGCCCCAGCATTTT,CSARDRRTNQPQHF,TRBV20-1,NA,14,TRBJ1-5,NA
TGTGCCAGCAGTTTGGGACAGGTTAACACAGATACGCAGTATTTT,CASSLGQVNTDTQYF,TRBV7-9,many,15,TRBJ2-3,TRBD1
TGTGCCAGCAGTAAAAGCTCCTACAATGAGCAGTTCTTC,CASSKSSYNEQFF,TRBV25-1,many,13,TRBJ2-1,NA
TGTGCCAGCAGCCCCGGGGGCCCCGCAGCCTCCTATGGCTACACCTTC,CASSPGGPAASYGYTF,TRBV7-3,NA,16,TRBJ1-2,NA
TGCGCCAGCAGCCAAGTTTATACCCCCCAGCAGACCCAGTACTTC,CASSQVYTPQQTQYF,TRBV4-1,NA,15,TRBJ2-5,NA
TGTGCCAGCAGCCCTCCTCACGGGGAGCTGTTTTTT,CASSPPHGELFF,TRBV7-2,few,12,TRBJ2-2,NA
TGTGCCAGCAGCTTAATGAGGGGCCAAGAGACCCAGTACTTC,CASSLMRGQETQYF,TRBV7-9,many,14,TRBJ2-5,NA
TGTGCCAGCAGTTTATATGTGGGAGAGACCCAGTACTTC,CASSLYVGETQYF,TRBV12-3/TRBV12-4,many,13,TRBJ2-5,NA
TGTGCCAGCAGCCCAAACCCGGACAGGGGGCGTAGGACCCAGTACTTC,CASSPNPDRGRRTQYF,TRBV7-3,NA,16,TRBJ2-5,TRBD1
TGCGCCAGCAGCTTGAACGGAAACTATGGCTACACCTTC,CASSLNGNYGYTF,TRBV5-1,few,13,TRBJ1-2,NA
TGTGCCAGCAGTTACATCTCAGGGAGGTGGTCACCCCTCCACTTT,CASSYISGRWSPLHF,TRBV6-5,few,15,TRBJ1-6,NA
TGTGCCAGCAGTCTATCCGGGACAGGGGTAATGGGAGCTTTCTTT,CASSLSGTGVMGAFF,TRBV6-1,NA,15,TRBJ1-1,TRBD1
TGTGCCAGCAGCGCCCGGGAATACGGGGAGCTGTTTTTT,CASSAREYGELFF,TRBV7-9,many,13,TRBJ2-2,NA
TGTGCCAGCAGGCGTCAAGCCGGGGCCGGGGAGCTGTTTTTT,CASRRQAGAGELFF,TRBV12-3/TRBV12-4,NA,14,TRBJ2-2,NA
TGCAGCGTTGAAGAGGCGCAGAACACTGAAGCTTTCTTT,CSVEEAQNTEAFF,TRBV29-1,few,13,TRBJ1-1,NA
TGTGCCAGTAAGCGGGATTTAGCCAAAAACATTCAGTACTTC,CASKRDLAKNIQYF,TRBV19,NA,14,TRBJ2-4,TRBD2
TGTGCCAGCAGCCGGGACAGGGAGAAAGTCCTGACTTTC,CASSRDREKVLTF,TRBV7-3,NA,13,TRBJ2-6,TRBD1
TGTGCCAGCAGCTCACCAAGGGACAGGGGCCAAAAGCAGGCTGGGGCCAACGTCCTGACTTTC,CASSSPRDRGQKQAGANVLTF,TRBV11-2,NA,21,TRBJ2-6,TRBD1
TGTGCCAGCAGCCCCGGGAGCCCGACAGGGGATGCCTACGAGCAGTACTTC,CASSPGSPTGDAYEQYF,TRBV27,NA,17,TRBJ2-7,TRBD1
TGTGCCAGCAGGATTTCGAAGCTAGAGGGTGGCTACACCTTC,CASRISKLEGGYTF,TRBV6-6,NA,14,TRBJ1-2,NA
TGTGCCAGCAGCTTAGTTGGCGGTAGCGGACTCACAGATACGCAGTATTTT,CASSLVGGSGLTDTQYF,TRBV7-8,NA,17,TRBJ2-3,NA
TGTGCCAGCAGTTGGGGGGGGGAGAAGAACACTGAAGCTTTCTTT,CASSWGGEKNTEAFF,TRBV6-6,NA,15,TRBJ1-1,NA
TGTGCCAGCAGCTTAGTGGGTAAGGGACAGACCTACGAGCAGTACTTC,CASSLVGKGQTYEQYF,TRBV7-9,many,16,TRBJ2-7,TRBD1
TGTGCCAGCAGTTACGGGACAGGGGTTACCGGGGAGCTGTTTTTT,CASSYGTGVTGELFF,TRBV6-2/TRBV6-3,NA,15,TRBJ2-2,TRBD1
TGTGCCTGGAGTAAGCAGGGACCAGGGTATGGCTACACCTTC,CAWSKQGPGYGYTF,TRBV30,NA,14,TRBJ1-2,NA
TGCAGCGTTAGGCGGGGGGGCACAGATACGCAGTATTTT,CSVRRGGTDTQYF,TRBV29-1,NA,13,TRBJ2-3,TRBD2
TGTGCCAGCAGCCGACAGCCAGTGAGCAATCAGCCCCAGCATTTT,CASSRQPVSNQPQHF,TRBV6-2/TRBV6-3,NA,15,TRBJ1-5,NA
TGCAGTGCTAGGCCACTAGCGGGACAAGAGACCCAGTACTTC,CSARPLAGQETQYF,TRBV20-1,few,14,TRBJ2-5,TRBD2